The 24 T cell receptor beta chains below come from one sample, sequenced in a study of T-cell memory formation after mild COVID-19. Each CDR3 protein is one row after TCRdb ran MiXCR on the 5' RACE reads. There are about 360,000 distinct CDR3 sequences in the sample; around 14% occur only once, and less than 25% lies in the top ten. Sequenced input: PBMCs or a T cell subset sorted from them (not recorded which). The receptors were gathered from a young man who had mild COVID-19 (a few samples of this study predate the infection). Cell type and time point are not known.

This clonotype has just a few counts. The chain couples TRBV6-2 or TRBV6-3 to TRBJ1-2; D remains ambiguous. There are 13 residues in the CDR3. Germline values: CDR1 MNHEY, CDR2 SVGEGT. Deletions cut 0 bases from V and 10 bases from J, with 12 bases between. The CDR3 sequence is CASSYSSSSVYTF. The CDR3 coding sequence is TGTGCCAGCAGTTACTCGAGCAGCTCGGTCTACACCTTC.

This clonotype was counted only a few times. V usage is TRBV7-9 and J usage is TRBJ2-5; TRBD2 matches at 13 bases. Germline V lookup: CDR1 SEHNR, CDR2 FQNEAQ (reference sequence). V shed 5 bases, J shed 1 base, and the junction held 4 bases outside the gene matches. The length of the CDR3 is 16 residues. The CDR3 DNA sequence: TGTGCCAGCAGCCGCGGACTAGCGGGGGCCCAAGAGACCCAGTACTTC. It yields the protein CASSRGLAGAQETQYF.

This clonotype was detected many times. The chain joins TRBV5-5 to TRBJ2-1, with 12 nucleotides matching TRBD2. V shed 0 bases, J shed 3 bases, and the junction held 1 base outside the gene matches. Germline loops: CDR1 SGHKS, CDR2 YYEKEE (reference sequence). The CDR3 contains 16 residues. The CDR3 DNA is TGTGCCAGCAGCTTGGGACTAGCGGGGGTCTACAATGAGCAGTTCTTC. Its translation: CASSLGLAGVYNEQFF.

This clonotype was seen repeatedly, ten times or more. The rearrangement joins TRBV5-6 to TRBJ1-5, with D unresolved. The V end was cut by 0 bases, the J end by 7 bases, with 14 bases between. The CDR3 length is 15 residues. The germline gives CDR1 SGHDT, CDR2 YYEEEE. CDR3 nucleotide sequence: TGTGCCAGCAGCTTGGGCCGGGGATCTGTGCAGCCCCAGCATTTT. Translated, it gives CASSLGRGSVQPQHF.

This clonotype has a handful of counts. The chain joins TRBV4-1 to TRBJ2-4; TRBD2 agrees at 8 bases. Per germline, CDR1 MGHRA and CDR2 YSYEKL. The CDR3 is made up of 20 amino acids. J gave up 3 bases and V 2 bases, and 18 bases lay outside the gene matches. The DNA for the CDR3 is TGCGCCAGCAGCCAACCCGCCCCACGAGGACTAGCCGAGGACAAAAACATTCAGTACTTC. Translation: CASSQPAPRGLAEDKNIQYF.

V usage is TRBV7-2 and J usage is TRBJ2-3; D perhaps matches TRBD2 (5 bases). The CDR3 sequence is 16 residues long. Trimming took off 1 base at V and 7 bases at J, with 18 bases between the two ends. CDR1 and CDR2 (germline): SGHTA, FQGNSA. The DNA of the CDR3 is TGTGCCAGCAGCTTAGGTCCTAGCCGGGGTGCAAATACGCAGTATTTT. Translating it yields CASSLGPSRGANTQYF.

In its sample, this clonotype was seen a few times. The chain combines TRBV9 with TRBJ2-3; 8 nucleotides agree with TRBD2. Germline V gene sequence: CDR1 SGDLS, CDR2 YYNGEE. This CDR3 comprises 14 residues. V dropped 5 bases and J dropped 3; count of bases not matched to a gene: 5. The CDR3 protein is CASRRGVATDTQYF. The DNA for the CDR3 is TGTGCCAGCAGGCGGGGGGTGGCTACAGATACGCAGTATTTT. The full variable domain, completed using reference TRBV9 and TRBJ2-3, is DSGVTQTPKHLITATGQRVTLRCSPRSGDLSVYWYQQSLDQGLQFLIQYYNGEERAKGNILERFSAQQFPDLHSELNLSSLELGDSALYFCASRRGVATDTQYFGPGTRLTVL.

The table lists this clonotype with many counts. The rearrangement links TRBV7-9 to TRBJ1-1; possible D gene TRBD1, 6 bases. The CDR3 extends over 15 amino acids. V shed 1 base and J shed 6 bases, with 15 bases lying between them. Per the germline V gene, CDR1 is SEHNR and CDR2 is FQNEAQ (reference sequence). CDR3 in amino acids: CASSLEGSGESEAFF. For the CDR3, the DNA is TGTGCCAGCAGCTTAGAGGGTTCAGGGGAGTCTGAAGCTTTCTTT.

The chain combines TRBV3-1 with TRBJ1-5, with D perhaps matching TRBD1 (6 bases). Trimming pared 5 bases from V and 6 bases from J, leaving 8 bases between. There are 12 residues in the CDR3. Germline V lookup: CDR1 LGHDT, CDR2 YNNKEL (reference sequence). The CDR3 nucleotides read TGTGCCAGCAGCGGAGGGGGTCAGCCCCAGCATTTT. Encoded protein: CASSGGGQPQHF.

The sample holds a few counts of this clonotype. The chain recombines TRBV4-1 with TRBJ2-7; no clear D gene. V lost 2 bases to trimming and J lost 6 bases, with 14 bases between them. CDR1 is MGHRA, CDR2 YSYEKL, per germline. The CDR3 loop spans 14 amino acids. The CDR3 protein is CASSQSPLSREQYV. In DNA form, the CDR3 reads TGCGCCAGCAGCCAATCCCCCCTTTCTCGCGAGCAGTACGTC.

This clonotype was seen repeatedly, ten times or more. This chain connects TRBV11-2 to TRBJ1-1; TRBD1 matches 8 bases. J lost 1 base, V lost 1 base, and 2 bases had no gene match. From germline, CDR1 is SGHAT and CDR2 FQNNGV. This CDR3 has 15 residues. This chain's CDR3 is CASSLGTGPNTEAFF. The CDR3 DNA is TGTGCCAGCAGCTTAGGGACAGGGCCGAACACTGAAGCTTTCTTT.

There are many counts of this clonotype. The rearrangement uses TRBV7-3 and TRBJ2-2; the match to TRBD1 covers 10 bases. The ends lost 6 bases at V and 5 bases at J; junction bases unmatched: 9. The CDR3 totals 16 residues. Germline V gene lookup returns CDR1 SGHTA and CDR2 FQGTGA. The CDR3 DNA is TGTGCCAGCAGTCAACCTAAGGGACAGGGGACCGGGGAGCTGTTTTTT. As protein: CASSQPKGQGTGELFF.

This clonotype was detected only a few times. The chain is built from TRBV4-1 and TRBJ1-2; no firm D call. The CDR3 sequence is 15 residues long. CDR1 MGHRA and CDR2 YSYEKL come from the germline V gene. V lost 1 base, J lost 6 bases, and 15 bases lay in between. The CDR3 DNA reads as TGCGCCAGCAGCCAAGTGTACTCATCAAGCCATGGCTACACCTTC. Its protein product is CASSQVYSSSHGYTF.

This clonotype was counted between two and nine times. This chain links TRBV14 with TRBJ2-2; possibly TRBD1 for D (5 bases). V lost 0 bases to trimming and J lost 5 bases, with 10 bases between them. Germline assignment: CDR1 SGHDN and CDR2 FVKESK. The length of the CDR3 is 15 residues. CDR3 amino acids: CASSQDRVETGELFF. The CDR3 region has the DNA TGTGCCAGCAGCCAAGACAGGGTAGAAACCGGGGAGCTGTTTTTT.

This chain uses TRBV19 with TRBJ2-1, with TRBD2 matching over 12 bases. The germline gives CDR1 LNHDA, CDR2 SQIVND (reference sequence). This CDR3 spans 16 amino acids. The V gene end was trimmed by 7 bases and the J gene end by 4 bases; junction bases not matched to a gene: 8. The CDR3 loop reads CASNRLAGAKYNEQFF. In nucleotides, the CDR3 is TGTGCCAGTAATAGACTAGCGGGGGCCAAATACAATGAGCAGTTCTTC.

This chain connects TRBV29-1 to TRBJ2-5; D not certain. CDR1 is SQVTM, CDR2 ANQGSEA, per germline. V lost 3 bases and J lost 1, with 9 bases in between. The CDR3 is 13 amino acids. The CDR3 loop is CSVDSLGQETQYF. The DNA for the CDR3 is TGCAGCGTTGACAGTCTGGGCCAAGAGACCCAGTACTTC. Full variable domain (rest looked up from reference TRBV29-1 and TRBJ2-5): SAVISQKPSRDICQRGTSLTIQCQVDSQVTMMFWYRQQPGQSLTLIATANQGSEATYESGFVIDKFPISRPNLTFSTLTVSNMSPEDSSIYLCSVDSLGQETQYFGPGTRLLVL.

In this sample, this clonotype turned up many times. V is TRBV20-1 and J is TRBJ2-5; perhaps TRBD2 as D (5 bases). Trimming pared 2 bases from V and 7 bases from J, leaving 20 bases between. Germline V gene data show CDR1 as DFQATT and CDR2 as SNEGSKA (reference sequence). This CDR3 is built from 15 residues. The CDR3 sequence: CSARSPSSRSGTQYF. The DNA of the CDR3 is TGCAGTGCTAGATCTCCTAGCTCTCGATCTGGGACCCAGTACTTC.

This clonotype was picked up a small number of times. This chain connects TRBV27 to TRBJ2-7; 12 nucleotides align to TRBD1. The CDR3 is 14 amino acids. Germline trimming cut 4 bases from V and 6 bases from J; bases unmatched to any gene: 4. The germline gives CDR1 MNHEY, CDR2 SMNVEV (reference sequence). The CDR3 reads CASSYRDRGREQYF. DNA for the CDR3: TGTGCCAGCAGTTACCGGGACAGGGGGCGCGAGCAGTACTTC.

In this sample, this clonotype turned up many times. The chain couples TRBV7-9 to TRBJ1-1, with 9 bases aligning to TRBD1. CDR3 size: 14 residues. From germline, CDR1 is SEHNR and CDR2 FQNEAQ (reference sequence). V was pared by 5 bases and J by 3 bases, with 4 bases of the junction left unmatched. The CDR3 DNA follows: TGTGCCAGCAGCCTGACAGGGGGGGACACTGAAGCTTTCTTT. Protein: CASSLTGGDTEAFF. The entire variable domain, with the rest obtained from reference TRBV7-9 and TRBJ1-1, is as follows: DTGVSQNPRHKITKRGQNVTFRCDPISEHNRLYWYRQTLGQGPEFLTYFQNEAQLEKSRLLSDRFSAERPKGSFSTLEIQRTEQGDSAMYLCASSLTGGDTEAFFGQGTRLTVV.

The CDR3, as DNA: TGCGCCAGCAGCTTGGGTGCAGACCAAGAGACCCAGTACTTC. As protein: CASSLGADQETQYF. The rearrangement links TRBV5-1 to TRBJ2-5; the D is unclear. CDR3 length: 14 residues. Germline V lookup: CDR1 SGHRS, CDR2 YFSETQ. V was pared by 0 bases and J by 0 bases, with 6 bases between.

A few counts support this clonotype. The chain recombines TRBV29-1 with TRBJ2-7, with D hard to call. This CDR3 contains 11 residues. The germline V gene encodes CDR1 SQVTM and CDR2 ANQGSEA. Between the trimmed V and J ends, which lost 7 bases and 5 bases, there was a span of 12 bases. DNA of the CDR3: TGCAGCGGGGGTTCGGGTAACGAGCAGTACTTC. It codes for CSGGSGNEQYF.

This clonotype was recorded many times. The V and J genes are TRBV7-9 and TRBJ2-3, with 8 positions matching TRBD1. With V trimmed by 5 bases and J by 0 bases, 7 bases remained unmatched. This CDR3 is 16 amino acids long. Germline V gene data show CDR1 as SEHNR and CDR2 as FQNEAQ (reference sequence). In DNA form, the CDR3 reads TGTGCCAGCAGCCCAACCAGGGGGCAGAGCACAGATACGCAGTATTTT. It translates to CASSPTRGQSTDTQYF.

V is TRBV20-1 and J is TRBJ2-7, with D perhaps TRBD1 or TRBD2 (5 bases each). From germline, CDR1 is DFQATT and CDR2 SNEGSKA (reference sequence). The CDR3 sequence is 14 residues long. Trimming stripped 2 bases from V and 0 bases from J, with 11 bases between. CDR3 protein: CSARSAGSSYEQYV. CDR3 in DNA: TGCAGTGCTAGATCGGCAGGGAGCTCCTACGAGCAGTACGTC.

The CDR3 here is CASSGGAVGYGYTF. CDR3 sequence (DNA): TGTGCCAGCAGCGGAGGAGCAGTGGGGTATGGCTACACCTTC. The V gene is TRBV25-1, the J gene TRBJ1-2; D is unresolved. V was trimmed by 6 bases and J by 5 bases, leaving 16 bases between them. The V gene's germline CDR1 is MGHDK and CDR2 SYGVNS. The CDR3 has 14 amino acids.